This TCR beta chain was obtained from a study of shared clonotypes between healthy human individuals. This CDR3 has 17 amino acids. Germline CDR1 SGHVS, CDR2 FQNEAQ. Trimming removed 1 base from V and 1 base from J; junction bases left unmatched: 8. Clones were sequenced by immunoSEQ multiplex PCR, and TCRdb holds only the in-frame ones, with some missing. The sample lists about a million clones; approximately 75% were seen once. Negatively enriched CD4+ T cells were divided by CD45RA into naive and memory. This clonotype originated in a man aged 18 to 30 in good health. Some clones in this sample may be carry-over from other donors' samples. Sequencing input: memory CD4+ T cells from PBMCs. Subset meaning: CD45RA-negative fraction. The chain recombines TRBV7-8 with TRBJ2-5; TRBD2 matches 8 bases. The CDR3 region is CASSLGGTSAIQETQYF. Here the CDR3 DNA reads TGTGCCAGCAGCTTAGGCGGGACTAGTGCTATCCAAGAGACCCAGTACTTC.